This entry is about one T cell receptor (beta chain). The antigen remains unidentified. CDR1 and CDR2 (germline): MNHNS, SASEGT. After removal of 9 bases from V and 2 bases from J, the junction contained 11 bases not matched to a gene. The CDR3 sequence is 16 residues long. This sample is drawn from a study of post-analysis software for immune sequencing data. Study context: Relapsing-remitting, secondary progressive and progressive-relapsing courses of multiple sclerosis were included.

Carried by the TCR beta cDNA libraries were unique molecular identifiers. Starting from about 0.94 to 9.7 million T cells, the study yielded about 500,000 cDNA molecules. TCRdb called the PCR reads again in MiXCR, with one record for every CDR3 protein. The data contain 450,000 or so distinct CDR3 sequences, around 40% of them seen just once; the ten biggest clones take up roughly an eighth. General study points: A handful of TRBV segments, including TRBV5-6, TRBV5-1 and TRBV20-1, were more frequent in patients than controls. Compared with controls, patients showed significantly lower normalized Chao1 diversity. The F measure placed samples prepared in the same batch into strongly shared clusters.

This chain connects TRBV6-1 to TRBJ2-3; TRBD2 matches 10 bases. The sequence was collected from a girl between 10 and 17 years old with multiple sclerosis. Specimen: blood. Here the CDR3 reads CASGDGTSAPTDTQYF. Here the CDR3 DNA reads TGTGCCAGTGGAGACGGGACTAGCGCACCCACAGATACGCAGTATTTT.